A single sample is the source of the 3 T cell receptor beta chains below, sequenced in a study of blood T cell repertoires in COVID-19. The protocol was immunoSEQ multiplex PCR, while the TCRdb copy is restricted to in-frame clones and leaves out a portion. Of some 180,000 clones in the sample, about 80% were seen once. The sequenced material came from PBMCs or T cells enriched from blood (not recorded which). Every receptor here comes from a man in his sixties who had been exposed to COVID-19.

The chain is built from TRBV11-2 and TRBJ1-2; D remains unclear. The CDR3 covers 12 residues. V was trimmed by 1 base and J by 7 bases, leaving 7 bases between them. Per the germline V gene, CDR1 is SGHAT and CDR2 is FQNNGV. The CDR3 here is CASSLVGTGYTF. Here the CDR3 DNA reads TGTGCCAGCAGCTTAGTCGGTACTGGCTACACCTTC.

CDR3 loop: CASRVTGTDQYF. The CDR3 DNA sequence: TGTGCCAGCAGGGTTACTGGGACAGACCAGTACTTC. The rearrangement joins TRBV6-5 to TRBJ2-7; TRBD1 matches 7 bases. This CDR3 comprises 12 residues. The J segment lost 10 bases and the V segment lost 6 bases, leaving 9 bases of the junction unmatched. Per the germline V gene, CDR1 is MNHEY and CDR2 is SVGAGI.

This clone was recorded once. This chain joins TRBV6-4 and TRBJ2-7, with D tentatively TRBD2 (6 bases). The CDR3 runs 16 residues. V shed 3 bases and J shed 5 bases, with 20 bases lying between them. Per germline, CDR1 MRHNA and CDR2 SNTAGT. CDR3 coding DNA: TGTGCCAGCAGTGATATCTCCACGGGAGCGTCACACGAGCAGTACTTC. Translating it yields CASSDISTGASHEQYF.